The clone carrying this TCR beta chain was observed at least ten times. The antigen remains unidentified. The data are from a study of T cell repertoires in cytomegalovirus infection. About the research overall: The public TCR beta signatures pointed to both CMV infection and matching HLA type.

TCRdb recomputed calls from the reads with MiXCR, one row per CDR3 protein. The sample carries 300,000 to 400,000 distinct CDR3 sequences, around 18% recorded once. The study, taken as a whole, reports: People with CMV and the relevant HLA were identified by cumulative public TCR beta family frequency. Across the ex vivo response, the dominant clonotypes were HLA-C-restricted CMV-specific TCR beta clonotypes.

CDR1 is SGHVS and CDR2 is FQNEAQ in the germline V gene. V was shortened by 1 base and J by 3 bases, with 10 bases between the two germline ends. CDR3 length: 14 residues. The clonotype comes from a human donor in good health (CMV status not recorded). Some clones in this sample may be carry-over from other donors' samples. The chain combines TRBV7-8 with TRBJ2-7, with no clear D. The sequenced sample consisted of PBMCs. The CDR3 spells CASSLVGSYYEQYF. In DNA form, the CDR3 reads TGTGCCAGCAGCTTAGTTGGCAGCTACTACGAGCAGTACTTC.